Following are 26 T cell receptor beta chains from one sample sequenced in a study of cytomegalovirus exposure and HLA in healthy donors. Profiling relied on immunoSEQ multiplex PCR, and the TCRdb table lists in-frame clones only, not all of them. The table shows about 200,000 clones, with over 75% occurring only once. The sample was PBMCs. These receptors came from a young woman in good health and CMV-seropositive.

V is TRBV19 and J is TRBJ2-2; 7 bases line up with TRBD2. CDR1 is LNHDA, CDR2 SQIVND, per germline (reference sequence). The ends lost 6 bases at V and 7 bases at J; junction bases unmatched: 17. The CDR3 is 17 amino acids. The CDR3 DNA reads TGTGCCAGTAGCCCCCTCGTGACTAGCTCGGAGGGCGGGGAGCTGTTTTTT. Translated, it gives CASSPLVTSSEGGELFF.

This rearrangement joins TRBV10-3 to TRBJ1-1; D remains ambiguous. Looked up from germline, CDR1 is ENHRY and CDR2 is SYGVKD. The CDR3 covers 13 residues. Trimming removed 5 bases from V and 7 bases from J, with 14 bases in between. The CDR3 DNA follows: TGTGCCATCAGTAACGGGGATGACAATGAAGCTTTCTTT. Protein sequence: CAISNGDDNEAFF.

The DNA of the CDR3 is TGTGCCAGCAGCTTGCGCATGGGAGGGCATGAGCAGTTCTTC. This encodes CASSLRMGGHEQFF. The chain carries TRBV5-5 and TRBJ2-1, with 7 bases identical to TRBD2. From germline, CDR1 is SGHKS and CDR2 YYEKEE (reference sequence). The J segment lost 8 bases and the V segment lost 1 base, leaving 6 bases of the junction unmatched. The CDR3 runs 14 residues. The whole variable domain, filled in from reference TRBV5-5 and TRBJ2-1, reads DAGVTQSPTHLIKTRGQQVTLRCSPISGHKSVSWYQQVLGQGPQFIFQYYEKEERGRGNFPDRFSARQFPNYSSELNVNALLLGDSALYLCASSLRMGGHEQFFGPGTRLTVL.

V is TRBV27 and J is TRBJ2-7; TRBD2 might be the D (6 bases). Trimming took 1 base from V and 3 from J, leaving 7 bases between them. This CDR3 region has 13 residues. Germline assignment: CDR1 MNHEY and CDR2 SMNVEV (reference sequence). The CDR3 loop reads CASSLFGGYEQYF. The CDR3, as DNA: TGTGCCAGCAGTTTATTCGGGGGCTACGAGCAGTACTTC.

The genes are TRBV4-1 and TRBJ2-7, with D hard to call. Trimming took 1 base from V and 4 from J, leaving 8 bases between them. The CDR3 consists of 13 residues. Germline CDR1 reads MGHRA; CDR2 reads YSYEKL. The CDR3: CASSQGGQYEQYF. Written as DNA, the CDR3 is TGCGCCAGCAGCCAAGGTGGGCAATACGAGCAGTACTTC.

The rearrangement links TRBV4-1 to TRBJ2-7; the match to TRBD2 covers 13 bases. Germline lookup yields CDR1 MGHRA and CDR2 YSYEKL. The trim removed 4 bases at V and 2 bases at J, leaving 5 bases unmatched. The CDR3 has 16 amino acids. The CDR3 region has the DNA TGCGCCAGCAGCCTAATACTAGCGGGAGGGCCCTACGAGCAGTACTTC. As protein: CASSLILAGGPYEQYF.

The CDR3 region has the DNA TGTGCCAGCTTACCCCAGGCATCCAGTCAGCCCCAGCATTTT. Its translation: CASLPQASSQPQHF. V usage is TRBV6-1 and J usage is TRBJ1-5; no definite D call. Germline-derived CDR1 and CDR2 are MNHNS and SASEGT. V shed 8 bases and J shed 6 bases, with 17 bases lying between them. There are 14 residues in the CDR3.

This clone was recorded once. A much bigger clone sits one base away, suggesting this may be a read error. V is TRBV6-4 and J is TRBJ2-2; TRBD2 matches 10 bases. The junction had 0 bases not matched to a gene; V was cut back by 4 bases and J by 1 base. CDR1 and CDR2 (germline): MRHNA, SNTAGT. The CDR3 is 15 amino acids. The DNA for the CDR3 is TGTGCCAGCAGTGGGACTAGCGGGAACACCGGGGAGCTGTTTTTT. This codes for CASSGTSGNTGELFF.

CDR3 amino acids: CASSLGGSADTQYF. For the CDR3, the DNA is TGTGCCAGCAGCCTAGGGGGATCCGCGGATACGCAGTATTTT. The chain couples TRBV14 to TRBJ2-3, with a tentative D call TRBD1 (6 bases). This CDR3 has 14 residues. Trimming pared 4 bases from V and 6 bases from J, leaving 14 bases between. CDR1 and CDR2 (germline): SGHDN, FVKESK.

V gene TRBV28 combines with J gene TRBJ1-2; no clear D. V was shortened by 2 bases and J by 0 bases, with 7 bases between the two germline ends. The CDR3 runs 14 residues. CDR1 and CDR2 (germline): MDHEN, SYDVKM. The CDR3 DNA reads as TGTGCCAGCAGTTTAGGCAGTTCTAACTATGGCTACACCTTC. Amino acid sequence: CASSLGSSNYGYTF.

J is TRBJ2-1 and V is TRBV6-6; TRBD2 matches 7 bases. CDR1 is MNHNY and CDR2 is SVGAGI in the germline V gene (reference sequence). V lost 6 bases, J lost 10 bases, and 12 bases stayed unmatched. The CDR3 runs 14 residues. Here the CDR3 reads CASRPRERGLEQFF. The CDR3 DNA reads TGTGCCAGCAGACCGAGGGAGCGGGGATTAGAGCAGTTCTTC.

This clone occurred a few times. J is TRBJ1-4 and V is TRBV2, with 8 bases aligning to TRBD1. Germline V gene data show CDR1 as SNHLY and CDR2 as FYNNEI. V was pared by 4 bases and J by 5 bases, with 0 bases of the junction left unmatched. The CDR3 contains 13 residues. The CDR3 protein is CASSGDRNEKLFF. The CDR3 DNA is TGTGCCAGCAGTGGGGACAGGAATGAAAAACTGTTTTTT.

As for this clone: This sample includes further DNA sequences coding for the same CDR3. CDR3 nucleotides: TGCGCCAGCAGCTCCGGGACTAGCGGGCCTAGCACAGATACGCAGTATTTT. The encoded protein is CASSSGTSGPSTDTQYF. The V gene is TRBV5-1, the J gene TRBJ2-3, with 12 bases identical to TRBD2. Germline V gives CDR1 SGHRS, CDR2 YFSETQ. The V segment lost 3 bases and the J segment 0 bases; nucleotides outside the gene matches: 5. This CDR3 spans 17 amino acids.

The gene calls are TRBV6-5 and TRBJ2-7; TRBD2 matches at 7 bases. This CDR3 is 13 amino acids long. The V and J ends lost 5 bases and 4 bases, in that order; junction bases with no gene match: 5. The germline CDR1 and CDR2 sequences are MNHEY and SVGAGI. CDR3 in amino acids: CASSLTSAYEQYF. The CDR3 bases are TGTGCCAGCAGTCTCACTAGCGCGTACGAGCAGTACTTC.

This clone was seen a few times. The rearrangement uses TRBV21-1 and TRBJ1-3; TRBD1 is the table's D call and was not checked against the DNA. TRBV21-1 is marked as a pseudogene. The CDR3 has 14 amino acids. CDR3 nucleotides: TGTGCCAGCAGGGGCAGCAGCTCTGGAAACACCATATATTTT. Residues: CASRGSSSGNTIYF.

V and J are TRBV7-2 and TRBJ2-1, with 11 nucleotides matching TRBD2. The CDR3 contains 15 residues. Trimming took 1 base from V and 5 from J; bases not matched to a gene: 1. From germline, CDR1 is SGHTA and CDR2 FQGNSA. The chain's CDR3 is CASSLDSGRDNEQFF. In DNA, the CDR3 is TGTGCCAGCAGCTTAGATAGCGGGAGGGACAATGAGCAGTTCTTC. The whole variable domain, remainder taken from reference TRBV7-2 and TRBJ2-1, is GAGVSQSPSNKVTEKGKDVELRCDPISGHTALYWYRQSLGQGLEFLIYFQGNSAPDKSGLPSDRFSAERTGGSVSTLTIQRTQQEDSAVYLCASSLDSGRDNEQFFGPGTRLTVL.

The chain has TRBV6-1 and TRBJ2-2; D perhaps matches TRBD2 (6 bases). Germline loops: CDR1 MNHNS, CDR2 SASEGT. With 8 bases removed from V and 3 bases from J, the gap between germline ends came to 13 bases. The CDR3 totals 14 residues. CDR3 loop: CASGDGGDTGELFF. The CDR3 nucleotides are TGTGCCAGCGGGGACGGGGGTGACACCGGGGAGCTGTTTTTT.

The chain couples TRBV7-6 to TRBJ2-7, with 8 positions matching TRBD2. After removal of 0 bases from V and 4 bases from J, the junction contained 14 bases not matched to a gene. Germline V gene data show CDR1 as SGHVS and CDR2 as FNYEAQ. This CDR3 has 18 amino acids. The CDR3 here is CASSLAAELAGSDYEQYF. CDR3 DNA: TGTGCCAGCAGCTTAGCGGCCGAATTAGCGGGATCCGATTACGAGCAGTACTTC.

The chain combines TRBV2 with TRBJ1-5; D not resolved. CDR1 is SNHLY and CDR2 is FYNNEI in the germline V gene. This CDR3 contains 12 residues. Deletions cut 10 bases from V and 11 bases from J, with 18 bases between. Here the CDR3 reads CATSSRGEAQHF. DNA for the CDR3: TGTGCCACCAGCTCTCGGGGTGAAGCCCAGCATTTT.

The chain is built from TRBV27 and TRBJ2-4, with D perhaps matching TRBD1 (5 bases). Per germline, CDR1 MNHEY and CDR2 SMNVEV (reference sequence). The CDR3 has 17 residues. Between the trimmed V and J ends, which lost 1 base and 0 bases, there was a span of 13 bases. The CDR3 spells CASSLFGAIGAKNIQYF. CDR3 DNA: TGTGCCAGCAGTTTATTTGGGGCCATTGGAGCCAAAAACATTCAGTACTTC.

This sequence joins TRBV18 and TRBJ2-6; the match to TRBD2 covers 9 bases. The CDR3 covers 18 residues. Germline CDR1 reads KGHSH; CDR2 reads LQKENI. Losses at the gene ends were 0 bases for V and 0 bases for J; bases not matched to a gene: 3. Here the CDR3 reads CASSPPGLAVSGANVLTF. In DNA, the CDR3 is TGTGCCAGCTCACCACCGGGACTAGCTGTCTCTGGGGCCAACGTCCTGACTTTC.

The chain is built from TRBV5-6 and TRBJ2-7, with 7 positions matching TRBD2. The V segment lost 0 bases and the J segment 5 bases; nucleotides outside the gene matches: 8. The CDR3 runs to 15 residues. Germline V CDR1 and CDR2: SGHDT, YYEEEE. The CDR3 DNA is TGTGCCAGCAGCTTGGATGCCAGGGCGGGGGACGAGCAGTACTTC. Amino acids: CASSLDARAGDEQYF.

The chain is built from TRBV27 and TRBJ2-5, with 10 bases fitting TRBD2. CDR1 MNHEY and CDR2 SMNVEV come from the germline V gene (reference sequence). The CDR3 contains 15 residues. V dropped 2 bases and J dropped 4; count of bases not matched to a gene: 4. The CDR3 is CASSLISSGRETQYF. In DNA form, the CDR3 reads TGTGCCAGCAGTTTAATTTCTAGCGGGAGAGAGACCCAGTACTTC.

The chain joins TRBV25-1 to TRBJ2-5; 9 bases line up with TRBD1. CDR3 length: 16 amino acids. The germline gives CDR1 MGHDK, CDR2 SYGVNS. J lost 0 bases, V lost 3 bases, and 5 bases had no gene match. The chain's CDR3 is CASSDGTGSDQETQYF. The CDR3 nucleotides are TGTGCCAGCAGTGACGGGACAGGGTCTGACCAAGAGACCCAGTACTTC.

The CDR3 reads CASSREDNEKLFF. CDR3 DNA sequence: TGTGCCAGCAGTCGAGAGGATAATGAAAAACTGTTTTTT. This chain links TRBV27 with TRBJ1-4; D call uncertain. The CDR3 spans 13 residues. Trimming shortened V by 5 bases and J by 4 bases, and 8 bases separated the two germline ends. Looked up from germline, CDR1 is MNHEY and CDR2 is SMNVEV (reference sequence).

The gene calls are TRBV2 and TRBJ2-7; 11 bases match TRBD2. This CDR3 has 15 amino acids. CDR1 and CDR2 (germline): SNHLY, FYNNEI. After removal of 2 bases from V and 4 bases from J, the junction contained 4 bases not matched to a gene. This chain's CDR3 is CASSELAGGLYEQYF. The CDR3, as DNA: TGTGCCAGCAGTGAACTAGCGGGAGGCCTATACGAGCAGTACTTC.